This T cell receptor beta chain was sequenced during a study of CD8 T cells in Susac syndrome. Study observations and caveats: As the study acknowledged, the number of individuals in its TCR sequencing and HLA analysis was relatively small.

In blood CD8+ and CD4+ T cells, TCR beta underwent sequencing. Purification of the CD8+ and CD4+ T cells relied on negative isolation, and TEMRA cells underwent FACS enrichment. About 0.5 to 1 ug RNA was reverse transcribed with random hexamers. The CDR3 of TCR beta was amplified by immunoSEQ multiplex PCR across 54 Vbeta and 13 Jbeta. TCRdb ran MiXCR on the immunoSEQ multiplex PCR reads and lists one entry per CDR3 protein. The sample has just over 300,000 distinct CDR3 sequences; 92% are singletons. This clonotype was seen only once. Its cognate antigen is unknown. Trimming cost V 2 bases and J 5 bases, with 9 bases left between them. The CDR3 length is 13 residues. Germline V CDR1 and CDR2: SGHTA, FQGTGA.

Sequencing was carried out using CD4+ T cells from PBMCs. The TCR originated in a human donor with multiple sclerosis. The V call is TRBV7-3, the J call TRBJ2-5; tentative D call: TRBD2 (5 bases). The CDR3 loop reads CASSLAEAETQYF. The CDR3 region has the DNA TGTGCCAGCAGCTTAGCGGAGGCGGAGACCCAGTACTTC.